The 18 T cell receptor beta chains below come from one sample, sequenced in a study of persistence of HIV-infected CD4 T cells. This was the immunoSEQ version 4 assay in survey mode. Libraries were prepared by immunoSEQ multiplex PCR; TCRdb keeps only in-frame clonotypes and omits some of them. The repertoire includes more than 15,000 clones, about 80% of them detected once, and 6.8% sits in the top ten. Stimulation used 10 ug/mL lysate from CMV-infected fibroblasts. Sorting selected CD4+ T cells upregulating both CD40 ligand and CD69. For these receptors, no antigen is known. The material was CD4+ T cells sorted from PBMCs after roughly 19-hour stimulation, obtained from a patient who received antiretroviral therapy. These receptors were taken from an adult man with HIV who was CMV-seropositive.

V usage is TRBV2 and J usage is TRBJ1-4; D is undetermined. Trimming shortened V by 1 base and J by 8 bases, and 2 bases separated the two germline ends. CDR3 length: 11 residues. The V gene's germline CDR1 is SNHLY and CDR2 FYNNEI. The CDR3 DNA is TGTGCCAGCAGTGAAGAGGAAAAACTGTTTTTT. It encodes CASSEEEKLFF.

The chain joins TRBV28 to TRBJ1-2, with 8 bases fitting TRBD1. V shed 5 bases, J shed 3 bases, and the junction held 2 bases outside the gene matches. Per germline, CDR1 MDHEN and CDR2 SYDVKM. The length of the CDR3 is 13 residues. CDR3 in DNA: TGTGCCAGCAGTCCGACAGGGGACTATGGCTACACCTTC. It translates to CASSPTGDYGYTF.

The chain is built from TRBV30 and TRBJ1-5; 7 nucleotides line up with TRBD1. The CDR3 runs to 15 residues. Germline V gives CDR1 GTSNPN, CDR2 SVGIG (reference sequence). V lost 1 base, J lost 2 bases, and 5 bases stayed unmatched. The CDR3 reads CAWSAGGLGNQPQHF. In nucleotides, the CDR3 is TGTGCCTGGAGTGCAGGGGGGCTCGGCAATCAGCCCCAGCATTTT.

The chain employs TRBV6-5 and TRBJ1-5; 9 nucleotides match TRBD1. In germline, CDR1 is MNHEY, CDR2 SVGAGI. V gave up 4 bases and J gave up 5 bases; unmatched junction bases: 6. The CDR3 is made up of 15 amino acids. CDR3 nucleotide sequence: TGTGCCAGCAGTTCATACAGGGGGCTCGATCAGCCCCAGCATTTT. Protein product: CASSSYRGLDQPQHF.

The rearrangement uses TRBV28 and TRBJ1-4, with unresolved D. Per the germline V gene, CDR1 is MDHEN and CDR2 is SYDVKM. Trimming removed 9 bases at V and 0 bases at J, with 17 bases between. The CDR3 has 16 residues. CDR3: CASRRLNLATNEKLFF. The CDR3 nucleotides are TGTGCCAGTAGGAGGCTAAACCTCGCAACTAATGAAAAACTGTTTTTT.

The chain couples TRBV7-8 to TRBJ2-3; D is possibly TRBD1 or TRBD2 (5 bases each). The CDR3 extends over 16 amino acids. The germline V and J ends were trimmed by 2 bases and 3 bases, with 15 bases remaining between them. In germline, CDR1 is SGHVS, CDR2 FQNEAQ. CDR3 DNA sequence: TGTGCCAGCAGCTTAAGACCGTCCGGGGCTACAGATACGCAGTATTTT. Its protein is CASSLRPSGATDTQYF. Full variable domain (outside the CDR3, taken from reference TRBV7-8 and TRBJ2-3): GAGVSQSPRYKVAKRGQDVALRCDPISGHVSLFWYQQALGQGPEFLTYFQNEAQLDKSGLPSDRFFAERPEGSVSTLKIQRTQQEDSAVYLCASSLRPSGATDTQYFGPGTRLTVL.

The chain carries TRBV12-5 and TRBJ1-4; D call uncertain. V lost 5 bases, J lost 8 bases, and 15 bases lay in between. CDR3 length: 14 residues. CDR1 is LGHNT and CDR2 is FRNRAP in the germline V gene. The CDR3 sequence: CASGQSGPSEKLFF. CDR3 DNA sequence: TGTGCTAGTGGTCAATCTGGACCGTCGGAAAAACTGTTTTTT.

The V call is TRBV5-1, the J call TRBJ1-3; D call uncertain. Trimming took off 2 bases at V and 0 bases at J, with 9 bases between the two ends. The CDR3 contains 15 residues. CDR1 and CDR2 from the germline V gene are SGHRS and YFSETQ. The CDR3 is CASSFGSDSGNTIYF. The CDR3 DNA sequence: TGCGCCAGCAGCTTTGGTTCCGACTCTGGAAACACCATATATTTT.

This clone was seen only once. This sequence joins TRBV6-1 and TRBJ1-1, with D hard to call. The CDR3 runs to 15 residues. V was trimmed by 2 bases and J by 0 bases, leaving 10 bases between them. Germline CDR1 reads MNHNS; CDR2 reads SASEGT. CDR3 region: CASSERQSMNTEAFF. The DNA for the CDR3 is TGTGCCAGCAGTGAACGGCAGAGCATGAACACTGAAGCTTTCTTT.

The rearrangement joins TRBV2 to TRBJ1-2; no clear D. This CDR3 spans 14 amino acids. CDR1 and CDR2 from the germline V gene are SNHLY and FYNNEI. With 5 bases removed from V and 4 bases from J, the gap between germline ends came to 14 bases. Here the CDR3 DNA reads TGTGCCAGCAGTCCGGACCGAGACGGCTATGGCTACACCTTC. Its translation: CASSPDRDGYGYTF.

The gene calls are TRBV12-3 or TRBV12-4 and TRBJ1-4; D not certain. The CDR3 has 12 residues. V was shortened by 2 bases and J by 12 bases, with 10 bases between the two germline ends. CDR3 sequence (DNA): TGTGCCAGCAGTTTATTTAGGGCTGAACTGTTTTTT. Amino acids: CASSLFRAELFF.

This clone was seen a handful of times. V and J are TRBV19 and TRBJ1-2; the D is unclear. The V gene lost 5 bases and the J gene lost 5 bases, with 9 bases spanning the gap. Germline V lookup: CDR1 LNHDA, CDR2 SQIVND (reference sequence). The CDR3 loop spans 12 amino acids. The CDR3 DNA reads as TGTGCCAGTAGTCCCACGGGGTATGGCTACACCTTC. It specifies CASSPTGYGYTF.

The chain recombines TRBV7-2 with TRBJ2-3; 9 positions match TRBD2. The CDR3 is made up of 19 amino acids. CDR1 and CDR2 (germline): SGHTA, FQGNSA. Losses at the gene ends were 1 base for V and 4 bases for J; bases not matched to a gene: 15. The CDR3 loop reads CASSLGWRGGLSRADTQYF. CDR3 bases: TGTGCCAGCAGCTTAGGATGGCGGGGGGGTCTATCGAGGGCAGATACGCAGTATTTT.

J is TRBJ2-6 and V is TRBV2; a weak D match, TRBD1 (7 bases). Per germline, CDR1 SNHLY and CDR2 FYNNEI. Trimming shortened V by 6 bases and J by 0 bases, and 21 bases separated the two germline ends. This CDR3 contains 19 residues. CDR3 residues: CASSPGQPGVGSGANVLTF. The DNA of the CDR3 is TGTGCCAGCAGCCCGGGACAGCCGGGGGTAGGCTCTGGGGCCAACGTCCTGACTTTC.

The genes are TRBV28 and TRBJ1-1; maybe TRBD1 (5 bases). Trimming shortened V by 7 bases and J by 1 base, and 10 bases separated the two germline ends. Looked up from germline, CDR1 is MDHEN and CDR2 is SYDVKM. The CDR3 sequence is 13 residues long. The CDR3 sequence: CASISGQNTEAFF. CDR3 in DNA: TGTGCCAGCATTTCCGGACAGAACACTGAAGCTTTCTTT.

The V gene is TRBV10-3, the J gene TRBJ2-7, with TRBD2 matching 10 bases. After removal of 0 bases from V and 9 bases from J, the junction contained 8 bases not matched to a gene. Germline V gene lookup returns CDR1 ENHRY and CDR2 SYGVKD. The CDR3 has 15 residues. The CDR3 sequence is CAISESGRSGGLQYF. The CDR3, as DNA: TGTGCCATCAGTGAGTCGGGTCGTAGCGGGGGGTTGCAGTACTTC.

The chain links TRBV27 to TRBJ1-5; no clear D gene. The germline V gene has CDR1 MNHEY and CDR2 SMNVEV (reference sequence). The CDR3 is 15 amino acids. The V end was cut by 3 bases, the J end by 5 bases, with 14 bases between. The CDR3 loop is CASSFRGGNYQPQHF. CDR3 coding DNA: TGTGCCAGCAGTTTTCGGGGAGGGAATTATCAGCCCCAGCATTTT.

The chain carries TRBV29-1 and TRBJ1-1; D is uncertain. The germline V gene encodes CDR1 SQVTM and CDR2 ANQGSEA. The CDR3 extends over 13 amino acids. Trimming took off 1 base at V and 6 bases at J, with 12 bases between the two ends. Here the CDR3 reads CSVEGAGWAEAFF. In DNA form, the CDR3 reads TGCAGCGTTGAAGGTGCGGGCTGGGCTGAAGCTTTCTTT.